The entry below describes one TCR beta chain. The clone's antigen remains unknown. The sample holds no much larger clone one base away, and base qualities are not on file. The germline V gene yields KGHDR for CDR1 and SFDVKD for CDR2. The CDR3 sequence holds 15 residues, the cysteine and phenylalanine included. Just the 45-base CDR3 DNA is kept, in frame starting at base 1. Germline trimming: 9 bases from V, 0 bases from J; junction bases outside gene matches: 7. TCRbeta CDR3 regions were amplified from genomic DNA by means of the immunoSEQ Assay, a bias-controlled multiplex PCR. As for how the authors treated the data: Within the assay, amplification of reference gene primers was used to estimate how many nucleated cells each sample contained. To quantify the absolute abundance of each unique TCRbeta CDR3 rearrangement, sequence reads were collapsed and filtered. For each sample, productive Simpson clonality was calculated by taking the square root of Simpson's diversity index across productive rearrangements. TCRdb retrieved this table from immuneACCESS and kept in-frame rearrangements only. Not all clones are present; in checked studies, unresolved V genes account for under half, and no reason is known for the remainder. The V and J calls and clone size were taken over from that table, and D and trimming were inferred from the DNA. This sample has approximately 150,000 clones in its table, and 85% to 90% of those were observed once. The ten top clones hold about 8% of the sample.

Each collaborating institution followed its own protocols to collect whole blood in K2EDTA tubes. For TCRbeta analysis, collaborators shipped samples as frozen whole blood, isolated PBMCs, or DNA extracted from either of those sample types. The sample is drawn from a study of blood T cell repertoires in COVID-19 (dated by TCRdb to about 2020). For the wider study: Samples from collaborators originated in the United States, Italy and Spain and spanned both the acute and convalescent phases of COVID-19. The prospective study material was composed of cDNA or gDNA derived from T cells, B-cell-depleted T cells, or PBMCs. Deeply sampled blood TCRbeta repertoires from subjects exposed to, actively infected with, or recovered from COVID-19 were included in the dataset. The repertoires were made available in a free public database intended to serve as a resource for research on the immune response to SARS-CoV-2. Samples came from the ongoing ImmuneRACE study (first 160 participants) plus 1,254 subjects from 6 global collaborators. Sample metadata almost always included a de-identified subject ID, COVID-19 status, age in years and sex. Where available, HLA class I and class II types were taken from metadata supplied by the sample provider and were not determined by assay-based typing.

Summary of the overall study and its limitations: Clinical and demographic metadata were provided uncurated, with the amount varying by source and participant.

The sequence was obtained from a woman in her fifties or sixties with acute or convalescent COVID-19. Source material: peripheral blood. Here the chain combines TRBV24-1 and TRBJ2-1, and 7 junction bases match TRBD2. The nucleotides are TGTGCCACCGCGGGGGTCAAGGGCTCCTACAATGAGCAGTTCTTC. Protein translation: CATAGVKGSYNEQFF.